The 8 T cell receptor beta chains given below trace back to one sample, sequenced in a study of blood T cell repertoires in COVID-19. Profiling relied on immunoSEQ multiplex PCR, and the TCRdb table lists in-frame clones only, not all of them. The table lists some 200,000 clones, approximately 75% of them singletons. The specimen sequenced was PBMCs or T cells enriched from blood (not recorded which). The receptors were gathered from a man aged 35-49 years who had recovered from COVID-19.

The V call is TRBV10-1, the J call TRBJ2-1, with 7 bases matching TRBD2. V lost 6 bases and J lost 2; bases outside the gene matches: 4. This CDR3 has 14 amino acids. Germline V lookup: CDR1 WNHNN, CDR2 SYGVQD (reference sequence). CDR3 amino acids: CASSKREPYNEQFF. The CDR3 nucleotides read TGCGCCAGCAGCAAGCGGGAACCCTACAATGAGCAGTTCTTC.

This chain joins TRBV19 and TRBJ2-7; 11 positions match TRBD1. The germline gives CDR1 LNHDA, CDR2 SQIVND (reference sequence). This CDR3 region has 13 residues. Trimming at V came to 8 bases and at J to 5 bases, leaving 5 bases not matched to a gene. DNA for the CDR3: TGTGCCAGTTCGGGACAGGGGGGCCACGAGCAGTACTTC. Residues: CASSGQGGHEQYF.

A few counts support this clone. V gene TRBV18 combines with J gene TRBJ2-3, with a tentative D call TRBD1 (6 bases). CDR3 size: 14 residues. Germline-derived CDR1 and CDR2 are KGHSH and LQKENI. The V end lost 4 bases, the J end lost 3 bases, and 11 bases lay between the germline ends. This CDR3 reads CASSRSGETDTQYF. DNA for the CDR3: TGTGCCAGCTCACGTTCAGGGGAGACAGATACGCAGTATTTT.

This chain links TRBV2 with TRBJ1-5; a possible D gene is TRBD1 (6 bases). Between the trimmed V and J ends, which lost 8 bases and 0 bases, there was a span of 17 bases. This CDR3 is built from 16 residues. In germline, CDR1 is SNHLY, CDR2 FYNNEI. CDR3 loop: CASERTVTYSNQPQHF. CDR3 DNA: TGTGCCAGCGAGAGGACAGTTACTTATAGCAATCAGCCCCAGCATTTT.

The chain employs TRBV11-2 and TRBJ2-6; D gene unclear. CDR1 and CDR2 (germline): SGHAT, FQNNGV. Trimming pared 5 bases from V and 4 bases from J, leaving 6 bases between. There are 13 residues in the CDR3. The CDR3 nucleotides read TGTGCCAGCAGCCTACCCGGGGCCAACGTCCTGACTTTC. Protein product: CASSLPGANVLTF.

CDR3 loop: CASSRQGAAETQYF. As DNA, the CDR3 is TGTGCCAGTAGCCGACAGGGGGCTGCAGAGACCCAGTACTTC. The chain has TRBV19 and TRBJ2-5, with TRBD1 matching over 10 bases. CDR3 length: 14 amino acids. CDR1 LNHDA and CDR2 SQIVND come from the germline V gene (reference sequence). Losses at the gene ends were 6 bases for V and 4 bases for J; bases not matched to a gene: 5.

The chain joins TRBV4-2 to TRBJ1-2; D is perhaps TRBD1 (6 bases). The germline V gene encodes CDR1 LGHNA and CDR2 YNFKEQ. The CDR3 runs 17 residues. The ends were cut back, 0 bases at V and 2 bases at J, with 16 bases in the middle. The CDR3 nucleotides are TGTGCCAGCAGCCAAGATCAGGGGACAACTGCAAACTATGGCTACACCTTC. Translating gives CASSQDQGTTANYGYTF.

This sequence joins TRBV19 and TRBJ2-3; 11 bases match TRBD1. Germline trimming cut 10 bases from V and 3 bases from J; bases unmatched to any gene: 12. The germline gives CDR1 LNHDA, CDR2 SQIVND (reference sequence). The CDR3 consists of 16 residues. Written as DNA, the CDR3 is TGTGCCACCAGTAGTTTCGGACAGGGGGCAACAGATACGCAGTATTTT. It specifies CATSSFGQGATDTQYF.